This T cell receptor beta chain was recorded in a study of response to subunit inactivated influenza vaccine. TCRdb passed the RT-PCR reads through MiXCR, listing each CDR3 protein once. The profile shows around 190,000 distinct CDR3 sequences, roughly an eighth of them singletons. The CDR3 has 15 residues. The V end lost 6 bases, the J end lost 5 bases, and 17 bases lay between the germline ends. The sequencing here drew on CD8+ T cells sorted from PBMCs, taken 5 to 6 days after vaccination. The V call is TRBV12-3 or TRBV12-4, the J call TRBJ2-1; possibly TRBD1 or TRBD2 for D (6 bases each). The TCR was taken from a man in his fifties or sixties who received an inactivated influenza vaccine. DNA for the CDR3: TGTGCCAGCAGCGGGGTGGGGGGCGCGGACAATGAGCAGTTCTTC. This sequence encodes CASSGVGGADNEQFF.